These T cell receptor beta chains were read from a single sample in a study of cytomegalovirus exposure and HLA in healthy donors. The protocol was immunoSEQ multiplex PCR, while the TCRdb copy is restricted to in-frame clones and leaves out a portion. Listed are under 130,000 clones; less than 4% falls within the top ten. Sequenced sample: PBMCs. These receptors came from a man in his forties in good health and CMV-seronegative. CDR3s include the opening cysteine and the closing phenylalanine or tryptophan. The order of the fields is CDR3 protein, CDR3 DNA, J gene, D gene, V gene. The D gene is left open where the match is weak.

cdr3_aa: CASSLALGQGSFSPLHF; cdr3_nt: TGTGCCAGCAGCTTAGCGCTAGGGCAGGGAAGTTTTTCACCCCTCCACTTT; j_call: TRBJ1-6; d_call: -; v_call: TRBV7-2
cdr3_aa: CASSIDLSSYNEQFF; cdr3_nt: TGTGCCAGTAGTATAGACTTGAGCTCCTACAATGAGCAGTTCTTC; j_call: TRBJ2-1; d_call: -; v_call: TRBV19
cdr3_aa: CASSPQRQGFGYTF; cdr3_nt: TGTGCCAGCAGCCCCCAACGACAGGGGTTCGGCTACACCTTC; j_call: TRBJ1-2; d_call: TRBD1; v_call: TRBV7-2
cdr3_aa: CASRNNVGQGSRAFF; cdr3_nt: TGTGCCAGTAGGAACAATGTGGGACAGGGGAGTAGAGCTTTCTTT; j_call: TRBJ1-1; d_call: TRBD1; v_call: TRBV19
cdr3_aa: CACGVPRGYTF; cdr3_nt: TGTGCCTGTGGCGTTCCGAGGGGCTACACCTTC; j_call: TRBJ1-2; d_call: -; v_call: TRBV28
cdr3_aa: CASSESGTDWSPLHF; cdr3_nt: TGTGCCAGCAGTGAGTCTGGGACAGATTGGTCACCCCTCCACTTT; j_call: TRBJ1-6; d_call: TRBD1; v_call: TRBV25-1
cdr3_aa: CASRLASADRGTRAKNIQYF; cdr3_nt: TGTGCAAGTCGCTTAGCGTCTGCGGACAGGGGGACTAGGGCCAAAAACATTCAGTACTTC; j_call: TRBJ2-4; d_call: -; v_call: TRBV12-2
cdr3_aa: CASSFRLAGGEDTQYF; cdr3_nt: TGTGCCAGCAGTTTCCGACTAGCGGGAGGGGAAGATACGCAGTATTTT; j_call: TRBJ2-3; d_call: TRBD2; v_call: TRBV28
cdr3_aa: CASSLDIQSSYEQYF; cdr3_nt: TGTGCCAGCAGCTTAGACATACAGAGCTCCTACGAGCAGTACTTC; j_call: TRBJ2-7; d_call: -; v_call: TRBV7-6
cdr3_aa: CASSWEDPNTGELFF; cdr3_nt: TGTGCCAGCAGTTGGGAGGACCCGAACACCGGGGAGCTGTTTTTT; j_call: TRBJ2-2; d_call: -; v_call: TRBV6-5
cdr3_aa: CSVDRQGDYGYTF; cdr3_nt: TGCAGCGTTGATCGGCAGGGCGACTATGGCTACACCTTC; j_call: TRBJ1-2; d_call: -; v_call: TRBV29-1
cdr3_aa: CASSPSGGVELFF; cdr3_nt: TGTGCCAGCAGTCCCTCAGGGGGCGTAGAACTGTTTTTT; j_call: TRBJ1-4; d_call: TRBD1; v_call: TRBV27
cdr3_aa: CASSNMGRTLLNTEAFF; cdr3_nt: TGTGCCAGCAGCAATATGGGGAGGACACTTTTGAACACTGAAGCTTTCTTT; j_call: TRBJ1-1; d_call: -; v_call: TRBV7-6
cdr3_aa: CASSLNPESNQPQHF; cdr3_nt: TGTGCCAGCAGCTTAAATCCCGAGAGCAATCAGCCCCAGCATTTT; j_call: TRBJ1-5; d_call: -; v_call: TRBV11-2
cdr3_aa: CASSWGTGGLGSQYF; cdr3_nt: TGTGCCAGCAGCTGGGGGACAGGGGGCTTAGGGTCCCAGTACTTC; j_call: TRBJ2-5; d_call: TRBD1; v_call: TRBV5-8
cdr3_aa: CAGSESRQGGTGELFF; cdr3_nt: TGCGCCGGCAGTGAGTCGCGACAGGGTGGTACCGGGGAGCTGTTTTTT; j_call: TRBJ2-2; d_call: TRBD1; v_call: TRBV10-1
cdr3_aa: CASSLFSGFSDNEQFF; cdr3_nt: TGTGCCAGCAGTTTGTTTTCGGGGTTTAGCGACAATGAGCAGTTCTTC; j_call: TRBJ2-1; d_call: -; v_call: TRBV27
cdr3_aa: CASSYGLNPNTGELFF; cdr3_nt: TGCGCCAGCAGCTACGGACTAAATCCGAACACCGGGGAGCTGTTTTTT; j_call: TRBJ2-2; d_call: -; v_call: TRBV5-1
cdr3_aa: CASSQTRPGEPDTQYF; cdr3_nt: TGTGCCAGCAGCCAGACCAGACCAGGGGAGCCAGATACGCAGTATTTT; j_call: TRBJ2-3; d_call: -; v_call: TRBV27
cdr3_aa: CASSQEGHVYGYTF; cdr3_nt: TGTGCCAGCAGCCAAGAAGGACACGTCTACGGCTACACCTTC; j_call: TRBJ1-2; d_call: -; v_call: TRBV14
cdr3_aa: CASSQDATVNQPQHF; cdr3_nt: TGTGCCAGCAGCCAAGACGCGACAGTTAATCAGCCCCAGCATTTT; j_call: TRBJ1-5; d_call: -; v_call: TRBV4-2
cdr3_aa: CASSQDRDQPQHF; cdr3_nt: TGTGCCAGCAGTCAAGACAGGGATCAGCCCCAGCATTTT; j_call: TRBJ1-5; d_call: TRBD1; v_call: TRBV28
cdr3_aa: CASGLGTGVWSGELFF; cdr3_nt: TGTGCTAGTGGTTTAGGGACAGGGGTTTGGTCCGGGGAGCTGTTTTTT; j_call: TRBJ2-2; d_call: TRBD1; v_call: TRBV12-5
cdr3_aa: CASSIRPGTTSYEQYF; cdr3_nt: TGTGCCAGCAGTATCCGTCCCGGGACTACCTCCTACGAGCAGTACTTC; j_call: TRBJ2-7; d_call: TRBD2; v_call: TRBV27
cdr3_aa: CASIQGAEQFF; cdr3_nt: TGCGCCAGCATTCAAGGGGCTGAGCAGTTCTTC; j_call: TRBJ2-1; d_call: -; v_call: TRBV10-2
cdr3_aa: CASSLDPTYEQYF; cdr3_nt: TGTGCCAGCAGCTTAGACCCTACCTACGAGCAGTACTTC; j_call: TRBJ2-7; d_call: -; v_call: TRBV11-2
cdr3_aa: CASSSAFSGGARETQYF; cdr3_nt: TGTGCCAGCAGCTCAGCCTTCAGCGGGGGGGCCCGGGAGACCCAGTACTTC; j_call: TRBJ2-5; d_call: TRBD2; v_call: TRBV7-9
cdr3_aa: CASNLDRVVYEQYF; cdr3_nt: TGTGCCAGCAACTTGGACAGGGTAGTTTACGAGCAGTACTTC; j_call: TRBJ2-7; d_call: TRBD1; v_call: TRBV6-5
cdr3_aa: CASSPRGAGAYEQYF; cdr3_nt: TGTGCCAGCTCGCCCCGAGGAGCAGGGGCCTACGAGCAGTACTTC; j_call: TRBJ2-7; d_call: -; v_call: TRBV18
cdr3_aa: CASSQLPRDRGPTYEQYF; cdr3_nt: TGCGCCAGCAGTCAACTCCCCCGGGACAGGGGCCCCACCTACGAGCAGTACTTC; j_call: TRBJ2-7; d_call: TRBD1; v_call: TRBV23-1
cdr3_aa: CASSQRTGRFSEAFF; cdr3_nt: TGTGCCAGCAGCCAAAGGACAGGGAGGTTCTCTGAAGCTTTCTTT; j_call: TRBJ1-1; d_call: TRBD1; v_call: TRBV7-2
cdr3_aa: CAIRGLASQETQYF; cdr3_nt: TGTGCCATCAGGGGACTAGCGTCCCAAGAGACCCAGTACTTC; j_call: TRBJ2-5; d_call: TRBD2; v_call: TRBV10-3
cdr3_aa: CASSVKPGGQAFF; cdr3_nt: TGTGCCAGCAGCGTCAAACCGGGAGGTCAAGCTTTCTTT; j_call: TRBJ1-1; d_call: -; v_call: TRBV9
cdr3_aa: CASSVVAAGGVGNEQFF; cdr3_nt: TGTGCCAGCAGCGTAGTAGCAGCGGGGGGAGTGGGGAATGAGCAGTTCTTC; j_call: TRBJ2-1; d_call: TRBD2; v_call: TRBV9
cdr3_aa: CASSYSGSRNEQFF; cdr3_nt: TGTGCCAGCAGTTACTCGGGTAGCCGCAATGAGCAGTTCTTC; j_call: TRBJ2-1; d_call: -; v_call: TRBV6-5
cdr3_aa: CASSQDDRGYSPLHF; cdr3_nt: TGCGCCAGCAGCCAAGATGACAGGGGTTATTCACCCCTCCACTTT; j_call: TRBJ1-6; d_call: TRBD1; v_call: TRBV4-1
cdr3_aa: CASSSPGQGYEKLFF; cdr3_nt: TGTGCCAGCAGTTCCCCGGGACAGGGATATGAAAAACTGTTTTTT; j_call: TRBJ1-4; d_call: TRBD1; v_call: TRBV27
cdr3_aa: CASSGTGGITEAFF; cdr3_nt: TGTGCCAGCAGCGGGACAGGGGGGATCACTGAAGCTTTCTTT; j_call: TRBJ1-1; d_call: TRBD1; v_call: TRBV6-5
cdr3_aa: CASSYARVLSGANVLTF; cdr3_nt: TGTGCCAGCAGTTACGCCAGGGTACTCTCTGGGGCCAACGTCCTGACTTTC; j_call: TRBJ2-6; d_call: -; v_call: TRBV27
cdr3_aa: CAWRQTGGGYTF; cdr3_nt: TGTGCCTGGAGGCAAACAGGGGGCGGCTACACCTTC; j_call: TRBJ1-2; d_call: TRBD1; v_call: TRBV30
cdr3_aa: CASRPLAAHSYEQYF; cdr3_nt: TGTGCCAGCAGGCCTTTAGCGGCGCACTCCTACGAGCAGTACTTC; j_call: TRBJ2-7; d_call: -; v_call: TRBV7-9
cdr3_aa: CARSDNQKSSTNEKLFF; cdr3_nt: TGTGCCAGATCGGACAATCAGAAGAGTTCAACTAATGAAAAACTGTTTTTT; j_call: TRBJ1-4; d_call: -; v_call: TRBV19
cdr3_aa: CASSPTGQGLETQYF; cdr3_nt: TGTGCCAGCTCACCAACGGGACAGGGGTTAGAGACCCAGTACTTC; j_call: TRBJ2-5; d_call: TRBD1; v_call: TRBV18
cdr3_aa: CASSVPTGRETQYF; cdr3_nt: TGCGCCAGCAGTGTCCCAACAGGACGGGAGACCCAGTACTTC; j_call: TRBJ2-5; d_call: -; v_call: TRBV10-2
cdr3_aa: CASSLASGKGMSYEQYF; cdr3_nt: TGTGCCAGCAGCTTAGCAAGCGGGAAGGGTATGTCCTACGAGCAGTACTTC; j_call: TRBJ2-7; d_call: TRBD2; v_call: TRBV7-6
cdr3_aa: CASRIAGGGVEQFF; cdr3_nt: TGTGCCAGCAGGATAGCGGGAGGTGGCGTTGAGCAGTTCTTC; j_call: TRBJ2-1; d_call: TRBD2; v_call: TRBV27
cdr3_aa: CASSLKRQGAAVGEQFF; cdr3_nt: TGCGCCAGCAGCCTAAAGAGACAGGGGGCCGCCGTAGGTGAGCAGTTCTTC; j_call: TRBJ2-1; d_call: TRBD1; v_call: TRBV5-1
cdr3_aa: CASSLTSGYEQYF; cdr3_nt: TGCGCCAGCAGCCTGACTAGTGGCTACGAGCAGTACTTC; j_call: TRBJ2-7; d_call: -; v_call: TRBV4-1
cdr3_aa: CSVEQGSSYEQYF; cdr3_nt: TGCAGCGTTGAACAGGGGAGCTCCTACGAGCAGTACTTC; j_call: TRBJ2-7; d_call: -; v_call: TRBV29-1
cdr3_aa: CASSPGLTLPNYGYTF; cdr3_nt: TGCGCCAGCAGCCCGGGACTTACCCTTCCTAACTATGGCTACACCTTC; j_call: TRBJ1-2; d_call: -; v_call: TRBV5-1
cdr3_aa: CASSLTGTGNEQFF; cdr3_nt: TGTGCCAGCAGTCTTACCGGGACAGGTAATGAGCAGTTCTTC; j_call: TRBJ2-1; d_call: TRBD1; v_call: TRBV6-5
cdr3_aa: CASSDEPTGVGYTF; cdr3_nt: TGTGCCAGCAGTGACGAGCCGACAGGGGTCGGCTACACCTTC; j_call: TRBJ1-2; d_call: TRBD1; v_call: TRBV2
cdr3_aa: CSVGGGKGNQPQHF; cdr3_nt: TGCAGCGTTGGGGGGGGAAAGGGCAATCAGCCCCAGCATTTT; j_call: TRBJ1-5; d_call: -; v_call: TRBV29-1
cdr3_aa: CASSQGIDRNYGYTF; cdr3_nt: TGCGCCAGCAGCCAAGGCATTGACAGAAACTATGGCTACACCTTC; j_call: TRBJ1-2; d_call: -; v_call: TRBV4-1
cdr3_aa: CASSRSGRDNEQFF; cdr3_nt: TGCGCCAGCAGCCGTAGCGGGAGAGACAATGAGCAGTTCTTC; j_call: TRBJ2-1; d_call: TRBD2; v_call: TRBV5-1
cdr3_aa: CASSLDRGGEAFF; cdr3_nt: TGTGCCAGCAGCTTGGACAGGGGGGGTGAAGCTTTCTTT; j_call: TRBJ1-1; d_call: TRBD1; v_call: TRBV5-4
cdr3_aa: CASSSYDRGKGYGYTF; cdr3_nt: TGTGCCAGCAGCTCGTACGACAGGGGAAAAGGCTATGGCTACACCTTC; j_call: TRBJ1-2; d_call: TRBD1; v_call: TRBV5-4